One T cell receptor (beta chain) is described in this entry. Its specificity is unknown. V gave up 1 base and J gave up 4 bases; unmatched junction bases: 5. The CDR3 is 15 amino acids. Germline V lookup: CDR1 SGHAT, CDR2 FQNNGV. TCRdb keeps only in-frame clones here, not all; method: immunoSEQ multiplex PCR. Of approximately 85,000 clones listed, about 91% are singletons. This specimen belongs to a study of graft-versus-host responses after intestinal transplantation. About the study: Those transplanted obtained multivisceral, liver-intestinal, or isolated intestinal grafts. Tacrolimus plus steroids were given to all recipients for approximately three years, preceded by anti-thymocyte globulin induction.

Sequenced material: unstimulated CD8+ T cells sorted from spleen or lymph node cells, taken before transplant. The TCR sequence derives from a human donor who was the organ donor for an intestinal transplant. This chain connects TRBV11-2 to TRBJ1-1; 8 nucleotides line up with TRBD1. As DNA, the CDR3 is TGTGCCAGCAGCTTAGCAGGACAGGGAGGCACTGAAGCTTTCTTT. Amino acids: CASSLAGQGGTEAFF.